This TCR beta chain was recorded in a study of CD8 T cells in Susac syndrome. Sequencing of TCR beta was undertaken in CD8+ and CD4+ T cells derived from blood. Healthy donors, matched for age and sex, constituted the control group. FACS was used to enrich TEMRA cells, whereas the CD8+ and CD4+ T cells were obtained by negative isolation. RNA totalling roughly 0.45 to 1 ug underwent reverse transcription with random hexamers. TCR beta CDR3 was amplified by immunoSEQ multiplex PCR. This amplification extended across 54 Vbeta and 13 Jbeta segments. From the immunoSEQ multiplex PCR reads, TCRdb called clonotypes with MiXCR, one entry per CDR3 protein. Of approximately 90,000 distinct CDR3 sequences detected, roughly 93% appear once; the ten largest clones hold around 0.3%. The germline V gene has CDR1 SGHTA and CDR2 FQGTGA. The J segment lost 1 base and the V segment lost 3 bases, leaving 2 bases of the junction unmatched. This CDR3 comprises 14 residues.

The source is a human donor in good health. The sequenced sample consisted of CD8+ T cells from PBMCs. This rearrangement joins TRBV7-3 to TRBJ2-7; 8 nucleotides align to TRBD1. CDR3 region: CASSLGDRSYEQYF. In DNA, the CDR3 is TGTGCCAGCAGCTTGGGGGACAGGTCCTACGAGCAGTACTTC. Looking up the rest from reference TRBV7-3 and TRBJ2-7 gives the full variable domain: GAGVSQTPSNKVTEKGKYVELRCDPISGHTALYWYRQSLGQGPEFLIYFQGTGAADDSGLPNDRFFAVRPEGSVSTLKIQRTERGDSAVYLCASSLGDRSYEQYFGPGTRLTVT.